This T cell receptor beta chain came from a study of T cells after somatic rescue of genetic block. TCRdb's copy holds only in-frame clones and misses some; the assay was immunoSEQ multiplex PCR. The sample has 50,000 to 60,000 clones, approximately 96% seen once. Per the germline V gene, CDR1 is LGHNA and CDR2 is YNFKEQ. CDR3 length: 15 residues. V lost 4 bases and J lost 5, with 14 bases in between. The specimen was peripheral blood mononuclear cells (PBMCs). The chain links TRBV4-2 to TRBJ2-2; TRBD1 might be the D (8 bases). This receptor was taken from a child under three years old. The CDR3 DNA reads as TGTGCCAGCAGCCGCAACAGGGGGGGAACCGGGGAGCTGTTTTTT. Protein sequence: CASSRNRGGTGELFF.